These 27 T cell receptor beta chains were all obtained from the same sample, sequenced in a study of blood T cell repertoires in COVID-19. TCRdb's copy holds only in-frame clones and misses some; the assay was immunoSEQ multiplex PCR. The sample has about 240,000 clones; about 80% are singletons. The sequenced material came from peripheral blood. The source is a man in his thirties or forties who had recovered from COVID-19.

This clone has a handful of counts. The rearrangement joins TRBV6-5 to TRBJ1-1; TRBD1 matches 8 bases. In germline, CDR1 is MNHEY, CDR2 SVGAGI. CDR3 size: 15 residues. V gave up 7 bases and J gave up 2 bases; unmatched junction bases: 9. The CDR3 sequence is CASTPQDRGNTEAFF. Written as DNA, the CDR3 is TGTGCCAGCACCCCACAAGACAGGGGAAACACTGAAGCTTTCTTT.

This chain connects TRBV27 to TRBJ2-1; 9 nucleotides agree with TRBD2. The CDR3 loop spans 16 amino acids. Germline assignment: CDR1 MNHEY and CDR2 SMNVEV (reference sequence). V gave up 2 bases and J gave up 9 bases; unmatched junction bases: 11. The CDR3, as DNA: TGTGCCAGCAGTTTAGGAACCGCGGGGGGGCCTGGTGAGCAGTTCTTC. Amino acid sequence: CASSLGTAGGPGEQFF.

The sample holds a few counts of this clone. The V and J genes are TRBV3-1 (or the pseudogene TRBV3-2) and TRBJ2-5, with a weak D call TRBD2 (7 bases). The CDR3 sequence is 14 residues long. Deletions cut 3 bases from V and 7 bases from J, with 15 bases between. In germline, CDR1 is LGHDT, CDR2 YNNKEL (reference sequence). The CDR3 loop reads CASSHTGGPPTQYF. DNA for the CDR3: TGTGCCAGCAGCCATACGGGGGGCCCCCCGACCCAGTACTTC.

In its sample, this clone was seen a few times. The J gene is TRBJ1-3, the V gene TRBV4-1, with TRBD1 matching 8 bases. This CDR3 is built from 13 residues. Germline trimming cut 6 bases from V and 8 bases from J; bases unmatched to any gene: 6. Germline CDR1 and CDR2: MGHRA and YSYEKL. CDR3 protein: CASSTGGRDTIYF. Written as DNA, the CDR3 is TGCGCCAGCAGTACAGGGGGGCGCGACACCATATATTTT.

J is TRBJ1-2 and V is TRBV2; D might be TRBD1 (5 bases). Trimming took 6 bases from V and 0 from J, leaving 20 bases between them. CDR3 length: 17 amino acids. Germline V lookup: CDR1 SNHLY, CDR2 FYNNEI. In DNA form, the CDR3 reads TGTGCCAGCAGCAGACAAACCAGACAGATAGCTAACTATGGCTACACCTTC. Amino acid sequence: CASSRQTRQIANYGYTF.

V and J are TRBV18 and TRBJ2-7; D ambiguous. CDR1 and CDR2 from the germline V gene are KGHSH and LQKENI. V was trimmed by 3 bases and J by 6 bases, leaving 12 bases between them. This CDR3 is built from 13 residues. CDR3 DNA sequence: TGTGCCAGCTCACCGACGACAATATTCGAGCAGTACTTC. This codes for CASSPTTIFEQYF.

The CDR3 region is CASSQGTSGGAETQYF. DNA for the CDR3: TGTGCCAGCAGCCAAGGGACTAGCGGGGGGGCGGAGACCCAGTACTTC. The chain employs TRBV7-2 and TRBJ2-5; 16 nucleotides align to TRBD2. In germline, CDR1 is SGHTA, CDR2 FQGNSA. The CDR3 totals 16 residues. The V gene end was trimmed by 5 bases and the J gene end by 5 bases; junction bases not matched to a gene: 5.

The CDR3 loop reads CASSLGGTSGTFSYNEQFF. CDR3 nucleotide sequence: TGCGCCAGCAGCTTGGGAGGGACTAGCGGGACGTTTTCCTACAATGAGCAGTTCTTC. The chain combines TRBV5-1 with TRBJ2-1; TRBD2 aligns across 13 bases. Germline assignment: CDR1 SGHRS and CDR2 YFSETQ. This CDR3 is 19 amino acids long. V lost 0 bases, J lost 1 base, and 7 bases stayed unmatched.

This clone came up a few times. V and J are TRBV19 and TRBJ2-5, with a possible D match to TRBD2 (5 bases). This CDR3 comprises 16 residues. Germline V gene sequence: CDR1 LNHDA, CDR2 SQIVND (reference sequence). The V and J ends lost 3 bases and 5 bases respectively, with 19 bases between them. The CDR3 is CASSIRVGSVGETQYF. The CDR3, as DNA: TGTGCCAGTAGTATTAGGGTGGGGAGCGTCGGGGAGACCCAGTACTTC. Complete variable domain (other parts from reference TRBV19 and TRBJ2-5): DGGITQSPKYLFRKEGQNVTLSCEQNLNHDAMYWYRQDPGQGLRLIYYSQIVNDFQKGDIAEGYSVSREKKESFPLTVTSAQKNPTAFYLCASSIRVGSVGETQYFGPGTRLLVL.

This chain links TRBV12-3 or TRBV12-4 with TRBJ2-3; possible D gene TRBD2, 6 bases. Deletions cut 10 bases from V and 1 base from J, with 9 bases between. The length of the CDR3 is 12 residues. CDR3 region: CATGEGTDTQYF. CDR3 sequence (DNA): TGTGCCACCGGGGAGGGCACAGATACGCAGTATTTT.

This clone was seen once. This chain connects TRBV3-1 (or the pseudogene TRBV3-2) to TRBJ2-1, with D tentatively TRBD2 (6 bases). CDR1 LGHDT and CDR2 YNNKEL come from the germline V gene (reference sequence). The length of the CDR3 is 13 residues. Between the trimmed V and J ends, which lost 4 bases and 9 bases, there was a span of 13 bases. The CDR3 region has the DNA TGTGCCAGCAGCCGAAGACTAGGGTTTGAGCAGTTCTTC. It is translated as CASSRRLGFEQFF.

The CDR3 sequence is CASGLGTAVISEQYV. For the CDR3, the DNA is TGTGCTAGTGGTTTAGGGACAGCCGTTATTTCGGAGCAGTACGTC. This chain links TRBV12-5 with TRBJ2-7, with 7 bases matching TRBD1. The CDR3 has 15 residues. Germline loops: CDR1 LGHNT, CDR2 FRNRAP. Trimming cost V 3 bases and J 7 bases; bases outside gene matches: 12.

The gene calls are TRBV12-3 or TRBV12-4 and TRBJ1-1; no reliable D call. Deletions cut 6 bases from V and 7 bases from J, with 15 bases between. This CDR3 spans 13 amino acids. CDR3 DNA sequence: TGTGCCAGCAGACCCTATAGGGAGGATGAAGCTTTCTTT. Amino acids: CASRPYREDEAFF.

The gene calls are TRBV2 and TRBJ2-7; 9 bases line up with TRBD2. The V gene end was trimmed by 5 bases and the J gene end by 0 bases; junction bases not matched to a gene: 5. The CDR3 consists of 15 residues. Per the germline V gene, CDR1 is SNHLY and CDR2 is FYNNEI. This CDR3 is CASSKGRGGSYEQYF. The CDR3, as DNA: TGTGCCAGCAGTAAGGGGCGGGGGGGCTCCTACGAGCAGTACTTC.

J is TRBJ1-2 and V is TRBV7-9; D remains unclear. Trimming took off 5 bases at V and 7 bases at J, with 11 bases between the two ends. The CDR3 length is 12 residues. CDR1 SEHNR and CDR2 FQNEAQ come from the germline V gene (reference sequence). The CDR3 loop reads CASSPRESGYTF. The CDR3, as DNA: TGTGCCAGCAGCCCTCGGGAGAGTGGCTACACCTTC.

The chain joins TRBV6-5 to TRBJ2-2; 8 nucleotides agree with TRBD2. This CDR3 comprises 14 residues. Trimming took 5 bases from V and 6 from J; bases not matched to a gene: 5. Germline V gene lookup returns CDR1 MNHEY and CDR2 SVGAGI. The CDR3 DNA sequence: TGTGCCAGCAGTACAGCGGGGGCTTCCGGGGAGCTGTTTTTT. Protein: CASSTAGASGELFF.

The CDR3 here is CASSLIGWGPFSGANVLTF. The CDR3 nucleotides are TGTGCCAGCAGCTTAATAGGGTGGGGCCCTTTCTCTGGGGCCAACGTCCTGACTTTC. This chain connects TRBV13 to TRBJ2-6, with TRBD1 as a possible D gene (5 bases). V was trimmed by 2 bases and J by 0 bases, leaving 17 bases between them. The germline V gene encodes CDR1 PRHDT and CDR2 FYEKMQ (reference sequence). This CDR3 contains 19 residues.

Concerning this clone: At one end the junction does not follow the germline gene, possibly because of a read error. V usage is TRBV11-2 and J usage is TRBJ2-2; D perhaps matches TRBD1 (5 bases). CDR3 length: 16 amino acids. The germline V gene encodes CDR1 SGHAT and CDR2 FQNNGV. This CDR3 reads CATSPLAGKNTGELFF. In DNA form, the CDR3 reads TGTGCCACCAGCCCTCTGGCAGGGAAGAACACCGGGGAGCTGTTTTTT. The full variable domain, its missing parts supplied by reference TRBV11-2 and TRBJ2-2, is EAGVAQSPRYKIIEKRQSVAFWCNPISGHATLYWYQQILGQGPKLLIQFQNNGVVDDSQLPKDRFSAERLKGVDSTLKIQPAKLEDSAVYLCATSPLAGKNTGELFFGEGSRLTVL.

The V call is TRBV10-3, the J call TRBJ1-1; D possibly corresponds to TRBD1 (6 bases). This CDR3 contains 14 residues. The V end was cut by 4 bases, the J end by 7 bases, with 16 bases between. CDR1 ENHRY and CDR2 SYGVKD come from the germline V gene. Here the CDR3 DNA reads TGTGCCATCAGTGGGGTCCCGAGACAGGATGAAGCTTTCTTT. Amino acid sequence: CAISGVPRQDEAFF.

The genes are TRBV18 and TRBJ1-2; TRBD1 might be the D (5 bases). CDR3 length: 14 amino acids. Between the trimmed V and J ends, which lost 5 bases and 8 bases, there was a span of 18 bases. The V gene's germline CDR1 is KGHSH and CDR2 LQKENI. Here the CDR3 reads CASSTMTMQGGYTF. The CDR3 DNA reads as TGTGCCAGCTCAACTATGACCATGCAGGGCGGCTACACCTTC.

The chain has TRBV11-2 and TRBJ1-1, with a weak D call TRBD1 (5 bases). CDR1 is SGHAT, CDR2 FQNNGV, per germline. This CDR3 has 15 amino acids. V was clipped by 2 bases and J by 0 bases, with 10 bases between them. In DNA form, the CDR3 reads TGTGCCAGCAGCTTACTCAGGGAAGTGAACACTGAAGCTTTCTTT. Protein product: CASSLLREVNTEAFF.

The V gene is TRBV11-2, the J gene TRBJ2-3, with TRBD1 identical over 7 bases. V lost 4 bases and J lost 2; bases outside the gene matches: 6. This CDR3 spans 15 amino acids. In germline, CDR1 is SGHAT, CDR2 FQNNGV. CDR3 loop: CASSSRGQYTDTQYF. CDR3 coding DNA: TGTGCCAGCAGCTCTAGGGGACAGTACACAGATACGCAGTATTTT.

This CDR3 is CASSTGSDDTQYF. For the CDR3, the DNA is TGCGCCAGCAGCACCGGGTCAGACGATACGCAGTATTTT. The chain joins TRBV5-1 to TRBJ2-3; no clear D gene. V was trimmed by 4 bases and J by 6 bases, leaving 12 bases between them. CDR1 and CDR2 (germline): SGHRS, YFSETQ. CDR3 length equals 13 residues. The full variable domain, rest sourced from reference TRBV5-1 and TRBJ2-3, is KAGVTQTPRYLIKTRGQQVTLSCSPISGHRSVSWYQQTPGQGLQFLFEYFSETQRNKGNFPGRFSGRQFSNSRSEMNVSTLELGDSALYLCASSTGSDDTQYFGPGTRLTVL.

The CDR3 here is CASSAAAQETQYF. In DNA form, the CDR3 reads TGTGCCAGCTCGGCGGCTGCACAAGAGACCCAGTACTTC. This chain connects TRBV14 to TRBJ2-5; unclear D gene. The CDR3 has 13 residues. Trimming took off 8 bases at V and 2 bases at J, with 12 bases between the two ends. In germline, CDR1 is SGHDN, CDR2 FVKESK.

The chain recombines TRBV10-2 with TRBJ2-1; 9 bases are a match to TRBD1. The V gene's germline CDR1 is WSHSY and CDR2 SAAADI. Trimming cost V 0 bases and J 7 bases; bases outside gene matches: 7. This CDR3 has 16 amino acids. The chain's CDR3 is CASSESRDRVRNEQFF. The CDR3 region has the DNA TGCGCCAGCAGTGAGTCGAGGGACAGGGTTAGGAATGAGCAGTTCTTC.

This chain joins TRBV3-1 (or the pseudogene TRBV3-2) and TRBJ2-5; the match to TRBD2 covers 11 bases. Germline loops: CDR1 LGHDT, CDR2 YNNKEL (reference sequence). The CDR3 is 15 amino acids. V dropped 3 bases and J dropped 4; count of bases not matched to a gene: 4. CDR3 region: CASSHSGGGLETQYF. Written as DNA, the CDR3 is TGTGCCAGCAGCCATAGCGGGGGGGGGTTAGAGACCCAGTACTTC.

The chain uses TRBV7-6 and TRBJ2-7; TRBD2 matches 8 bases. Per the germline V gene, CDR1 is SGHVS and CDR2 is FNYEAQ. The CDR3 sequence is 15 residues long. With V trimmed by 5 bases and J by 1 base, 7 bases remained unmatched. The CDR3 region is CASSRAGEGSYEQYF. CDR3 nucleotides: TGTGCCAGCAGCCGAGCGGGGGAGGGGTCCTACGAGCAGTACTTC.